This T cell receptor beta chain emerged from a study of blood T cell repertoires in COVID-19. The wider study: The United States, Italy and Spain provided the acute and convalescent COVID-19 samples. PBMCs, B-cell-depleted T cells, or T cells were the source of the cDNA or gDNA that made up the material.

This clone was counted a single time. Germline V gene sequence: CDR1 SGDLS, CDR2 YYNGEE. Between the trimmed V and J ends, which lost 3 bases and 6 bases, there was a span of 7 bases. The CDR3 has 13 residues. In the original analysis: Reference gene primer amplification in the assay estimated nucleated cell counts. Clones were sequenced by immunoSEQ multiplex PCR, and TCRdb holds only the in-frame ones, with some missing. V and J calls and clone size follow that table, whereas D and trimming were derived from the DNA. The sample has 80,000 or so clones, about four fifths seen once; the top ten hold about 10%.

The sample was peripheral blood. The TCR originated in a human donor in a cohort sampled during active COVID-19. V gene TRBV9 combines with J gene TRBJ1-6, with D maybe TRBD1 (5 bases). The DNA for the CDR3 is TGTGCCAGCAGCGGACAGACTAATTCACCCCTCCACTTT. Residues: CASSGQTNSPLHF.